Listed below are T cell receptor beta chains from one sample, sequenced in a study of Ad26.COV2.S vaccination and SARS-CoV-2 variants. Assay used: immunoSEQ multiplex PCR; TCRdb lists only in-frame clones, some missing. The sample lists roughly 510,000 clones; 70% to 90% were seen once. The sequencing used peripheral blood, collected in a trial of Ad26.COV2.S vaccine versus placebo. These receptors originate from a person between 18 and 65 years old who received the Ad26.COV2.S COVID-19 vaccine or a placebo. CDR3s include the opening cysteine and the closing phenylalanine or tryptophan. Each record gives: clone size, J gene, V gene, D gene, CDR3 protein, CDR3 DNA. A D gene is named only where the DNA matches it firmly. Only some rows state a clone size, as once, few, many or a class for expanded clones.

clone_size: .
j_call: TRBJ1-3
v_call: TRBV9
d_call: TRBD1
cdr3_aa: CASSVDLWTGGQSVSGNTIYF
cdr3_nt: TGTGCCAGCAGCGTAGATCTGTGGACAGGGGGACAATCCGTCTCTGGAAACACCATATATTTT

clone_size: once
j_call: TRBJ2-5
v_call: TRBV5-1
d_call: TRBD1
cdr3_aa: CASGQGARGQYF
cdr3_nt: TGCGCCAGCGGGCAGGGGGCCCGAGGCCAGTACTTC

clone_size: once
j_call: TRBJ2-7
v_call: TRBV19
d_call: TRBD2
cdr3_aa: CASKTNPGGEQYF
cdr3_nt: TGTGCCAGTAAAACCAACCCGGGGGGCGAGCAGTACTTC

clone_size: .
j_call: TRBJ2-7
v_call: TRBV19
d_call: .
cdr3_aa: CATKGSGYSYEQYF
cdr3_nt: TGTGCCACCAAAGGGAGCGGGTATTCCTACGAGCAGTACTTC

clone_size: .
j_call: TRBJ2-3
v_call: TRBV5-4
d_call: .
cdr3_aa: CASSFPRAAQYF
cdr3_nt: TGTGCCAGCAGCTTCCCCAGGGCGGCGCAGTATTTT

clone_size: .
j_call: TRBJ2-3
v_call: TRBV27
d_call: .
cdr3_aa: CASSLGGDTQYF
cdr3_nt: TGTGCCAGCAGTTTGGGGGGAGATACGCAGTATTTT

clone_size: .
j_call: TRBJ1-3
v_call: TRBV28
d_call: .
cdr3_aa: CASSLLLGFSGNTIYF
cdr3_nt: TGTGCCAGCAGTTTGCTTCTTGGTTTCTCTGGAAACACCATATATTTT

clone_size: .
j_call: TRBJ1-4
v_call: TRBV30
d_call: .
cdr3_aa: CACDSTGRAEKLFF
cdr3_nt: TGTGCCTGCGACAGTACAGGGCGCGCCGAAAAACTGTTTTTT

clone_size: .
j_call: TRBJ2-7
v_call: TRBV20-1
d_call: .
cdr3_aa: CSAAPVGEQYF
cdr3_nt: TGCAGTGCTGCCCCCGTGGGCGAGCAGTACTTC

clone_size: few
j_call: TRBJ2-7
v_call: TRBV27
d_call: TRBD2
cdr3_aa: CASSLGLAGYEQYF
cdr3_nt: TGTGCCAGCAGTCTGGGACTAGCGGGATACGAGCAGTACTTC

clone_size: .
j_call: TRBJ2-7
v_call: TRBV30
d_call: TRBD2
cdr3_aa: CAWSLGGPSYEQYF
cdr3_nt: TGTGCCTGGAGTCTGGGAGGGCCGTCCTACGAGCAGTACTTC

clone_size: once
j_call: TRBJ2-7
v_call: TRBV25-1
d_call: .
cdr3_aa: CASSEWKGSDEQYF
cdr3_nt: TGTGCCAGCAGTGAATGGAAGGGCAGCGACGAGCAGTACTTC

clone_size: .
j_call: TRBJ2-2
v_call: TRBV10-3
d_call: TRBD2
cdr3_aa: CAISDSAGTNTGELFF
cdr3_nt: TGTGCCATCAGTGACTCAGCGGGGACGAACACCGGGGAGCTGTTTTTT

clone_size: .
j_call: TRBJ2-1
v_call: TRBV2
d_call: .
cdr3_aa: CASIPSGLLPYNEQFF
cdr3_nt: TGTGCCAGCATCCCCTCGGGACTCCTACCCTACAATGAGCAGTTCTTC

clone_size: .
j_call: TRBJ2-1
v_call: TRBV4-3
d_call: TRBD2
cdr3_aa: CASSHLLGTSGRGNEQFF
cdr3_nt: TGCGCCAGCAGCCACCTCTTAGGGACTAGCGGGAGGGGAAATGAGCAGTTCTTC

clone_size: .
j_call: TRBJ2-4
v_call: TRBV28
d_call: .
cdr3_aa: CASRPFLAKNIQYF
cdr3_nt: TGTGCCAGCAGACCTTTCCTAGCCAAAAACATTCAGTACTTC

clone_size: .
j_call: TRBJ1-1
v_call: TRBV14
d_call: .
cdr3_aa: CASSQEDEQGWGTEAFF
cdr3_nt: TGTGCCAGCAGCCAAGAAGATGAACAGGGATGGGGCACTGAAGCTTTCTTT

clone_size: .
j_call: TRBJ2-3
v_call: TRBV9
d_call: .
cdr3_aa: CASSPRDVMSDTQYF
cdr3_nt: TGTGCCAGCAGCCCAAGGGACGTCATGTCAGATACGCAGTATTTT

clone_size: .
j_call: TRBJ2-6
v_call: TRBV3-1/TRBV3-2
d_call: TRBD1
cdr3_aa: CASSQVAPREKSTGGRTGANVLTF
cdr3_nt: TGTGCCAGCAGCCAAGTAGCCCCCCGGGAAAAAAGCACAGGGGGAAGGACTGGGGCCAACGTCCTGACTTTC

clone_size: .
j_call: TRBJ2-5
v_call: TRBV5-1
d_call: .
cdr3_aa: CASSLAGARETQYF
cdr3_nt: TGCGCCAGCAGCTTGGCGGGAGCTCGTGAGACCCAGTACTTC

clone_size: .
j_call: TRBJ1-1
v_call: TRBV7-2
d_call: .
cdr3_aa: CASSPQTGPNTEAFF
cdr3_nt: TGTGCCAGCAGCCCGCAGACAGGCCCGAACACTGAAGCTTTCTTT

clone_size: .
j_call: TRBJ2-7
v_call: TRBV29-1
d_call: TRBD2
cdr3_aa: CSITSGNPYEQYF
cdr3_nt: TGCAGCATAACTAGCGGGAACCCCTACGAGCAGTACTTC

clone_size: .
j_call: TRBJ1-2
v_call: TRBV19
d_call: .
cdr3_aa: CASSRGQKGYGYTF
cdr3_nt: TGTGCCAGTAGTAGAGGACAGAAGGGATATGGCTACACCTTC

clone_size: few
j_call: TRBJ2-2
v_call: TRBV6-6
d_call: .
cdr3_aa: CASSFRQRRHTGELFF
cdr3_nt: TGTGCCAGCAGTTTCCGACAGAGGAGGCACACCGGGGAGCTGTTTTTT

clone_size: .
j_call: TRBJ1-1
v_call: TRBV7-9
d_call: .
cdr3_aa: CASTSVNTEAFF
cdr3_nt: TGTGCCAGCACATCCGTGAACACTGAAGCTTTCTTT

clone_size: .
j_call: TRBJ2-1
v_call: TRBV27
d_call: .
cdr3_aa: CASSPPTSLTYNEQFF
cdr3_nt: TGTGCCAGCAGTCCGCCAACTAGTTTAACATACAATGAGCAGTTCTTC

clone_size: .
j_call: TRBJ2-2
v_call: TRBV6-1
d_call: .
cdr3_aa: CASSELTGNTGELFF
cdr3_nt: TGTGCCAGCAGTGAATTGACGGGGAACACCGGGGAGCTGTTTTTT

clone_size: .
j_call: TRBJ2-1
v_call: TRBV5-1
d_call: .
cdr3_aa: CASSWGGRGNLNEQFF
cdr3_nt: TGCGCCAGCAGCTGGGGCGGCAGGGGAAATCTTAATGAGCAGTTCTTC

clone_size: .
j_call: TRBJ2-2
v_call: TRBV5-4
d_call: TRBD1
cdr3_aa: CASSTDRRELFF
cdr3_nt: TGTGCCAGCAGCACGGACAGGCGGGAGCTGTTTTTT

clone_size: .
j_call: TRBJ2-3
v_call: TRBV3-1/TRBV3-2
d_call: TRBD2
cdr3_aa: CASSTWGLAGGTDTQYF
cdr3_nt: TGTGCCAGCAGCACTTGGGGACTAGCGGGAGGCACAGATACGCAGTATTTT

clone_size: once
j_call: TRBJ2-1
v_call: TRBV6-1
d_call: .
cdr3_aa: CASSDLQGGNEQFF
cdr3_nt: TGTGCCAGCAGTGATTTACAGGGCGGCAATGAGCAGTTCTTC

clone_size: .
j_call: TRBJ2-5
v_call: TRBV5-4
d_call: .
cdr3_aa: CASSPGVTVGETQYF
cdr3_nt: TGTGCCAGCAGCCCGGGCGTGACCGTCGGAGAGACCCAGTACTTC

clone_size: .
j_call: TRBJ1-1
v_call: TRBV28
d_call: TRBD1
cdr3_aa: CASRPTGANTEAFF
cdr3_nt: TGTGCCAGCAGGCCCACAGGGGCGAACACTGAAGCTTTCTTT

clone_size: .
j_call: TRBJ2-1
v_call: TRBV7-8
d_call: TRBD2
cdr3_aa: CASSLLWEGSYNEQFF
cdr3_nt: TGTGCCAGCAGCTTATTATGGGAGGGCTCCTACAATGAGCAGTTCTTC

clone_size: .
j_call: TRBJ2-7
v_call: TRBV24-1
d_call: .
cdr3_aa: CATSDFSSSGTYEQYF
cdr3_nt: TGTGCCACCAGTGATTTTTCTAGTTCTGGGACCTACGAGCAGTACTTC

clone_size: .
j_call: TRBJ2-7
v_call: TRBV28
d_call: .
cdr3_aa: CASSLTGPSYEQYF
cdr3_nt: TGTGCCAGCAGTTTAACCGGGCCCTCCTACGAGCAGTACTTC

clone_size: .
j_call: TRBJ2-7
v_call: TRBV24-1
d_call: .
cdr3_aa: CATSSAGHEQYF
cdr3_nt: TGTGCCACCAGTTCTGCAGGGCACGAGCAGTACTTC

clone_size: .
j_call: TRBJ2-7
v_call: TRBV6-1
d_call: .
cdr3_aa: CASSEVGGLVF
cdr3_nt: TGTGCCAGCAGTGAAGTAGGGGGGTTAGTCTTC

clone_size: .
j_call: TRBJ1-1
v_call: TRBV11-3
d_call: .
cdr3_aa: CASSSPPAGEGDEAFF
cdr3_nt: TGTGCCAGCAGCTCGCCCCCGGCCGGGGAGGGGGATGAAGCTTTCTTT

clone_size: .
j_call: TRBJ1-1
v_call: TRBV18
d_call: .
cdr3_aa: CASSPAPRAFF
cdr3_nt: TGTGCCAGCTCACCGGCACCGCGAGCTTTCTTT

clone_size: .
j_call: TRBJ1-5
v_call: TRBV5-1
d_call: .
cdr3_aa: CASSPTGTDLPQHF
cdr3_nt: TGCGCCAGCAGCCCTACCGGGACGGACTTACCTCAGCATTTT

clone_size: .
j_call: TRBJ2-2
v_call: TRBV10-3
d_call: .
cdr3_aa: CAAGGVRTGELFF
cdr3_nt: TGTGCGGCGGGCGGAGTACGTACCGGGGAGCTGTTTTTT

clone_size: .
j_call: TRBJ1-1
v_call: TRBV6-1
d_call: .
cdr3_aa: CASSELGSNTEAFF
cdr3_nt: TGTGCCAGCAGTGAGCTAGGGTCGAACACTGAAGCTTTCTTT

clone_size: .
j_call: TRBJ2-1
v_call: TRBV12-3/TRBV12-4
d_call: TRBD2
cdr3_aa: CASRSGGGHEQFF
cdr3_nt: TGTGCCAGCAGGAGCGGCGGGGGGCATGAGCAGTTCTTC

clone_size: few
j_call: TRBJ1-1
v_call: TRBV7-8
d_call: TRBD1
cdr3_aa: CASSLASGGAFF
cdr3_nt: TGTGCCAGCAGCTTAGCGTCAGGGGGAGCTTTCTTT

clone_size: .
j_call: TRBJ2-1
v_call: TRBV5-4
d_call: TRBD2
cdr3_aa: CASSLVRGGYNEQFF
cdr3_nt: TGTGCCAGCAGCTTGGTTCGCGGGGGCTACAATGAGCAGTTCTTC

clone_size: .
j_call: TRBJ2-1
v_call: TRBV7-2
d_call: TRBD1
cdr3_aa: CASSWGQGYGDEQFF
cdr3_nt: TGTGCCAGCAGCTGGGGACAGGGTTACGGGGATGAGCAGTTCTTC

clone_size: .
j_call: TRBJ2-7
v_call: TRBV4-1
d_call: .
cdr3_aa: CASSQDPGVVYEQYF
cdr3_nt: TGCGCCAGCAGCCAAGATCCGGGAGTAGTATACGAGCAGTACTTC

clone_size: few
j_call: TRBJ2-7
v_call: TRBV7-9
d_call: .
cdr3_aa: CASSWGGTYEQYF
cdr3_nt: TGTGCCAGCAGCTGGGGCGGGACCTACGAGCAGTACTTC

clone_size: once
j_call: TRBJ1-6
v_call: TRBV7-2
d_call: TRBD1
cdr3_aa: CASSSGGGNSPLHF
cdr3_nt: TGTGCCAGCAGTTCAGGGGGCGGAAATTCACCCCTCCACTTT

clone_size: .
j_call: TRBJ2-7
v_call: TRBV24-1
d_call: TRBD2
cdr3_aa: CATSGVGASGRNEQYF
cdr3_nt: TGTGCCACCAGTGGGGTCGGGGCTAGCGGGAGGAACGAGCAGTACTTC